This T cell receptor beta chain came from a study of neurological immune-mediated disorders. As to time point: longitudinal time-point 2. TCRdb fed the 5' RACE reads into MiXCR, producing one record per CDR3 protein. The sample has some 100,000 distinct CDR3 sequences, approximately 13% seen once. The CDR3 loop spans 16 amino acids. V lost 4 bases to trimming and J lost 4 bases, with 16 bases between them. Looked up from germline, CDR1 is SGHTA and CDR2 is FQGNSA. This clonotype was recorded many times. The specimen sequenced was PBMCs. The rearrangement uses TRBV7-2 and TRBJ2-2, with a possible D match to TRBD1 (6 bases). This TCR was recovered from a female donor with HTLV-1-associated myelopathy (HAM/TSP). As DNA, the CDR3 is TGTGCCAGCAGCTACCAAACAGGGACCTTCACCGGGGAGCTGTTTTTT. Amino acids: CASSYQTGTFTGELFF. Full variable domain (rest looked up from reference TRBV7-2 and TRBJ2-2): GAGVSQSPSNKVTEKGKDVELRCDPISGHTALYWYRQSLGQGLEFLIYFQGNSAPDKSGLPSDRFSAERTGGSVSTLTIQRTQQEDSAVYLCASSYQTGTFTGELFFGEGSRLTVL.